This TCR beta chain originates from a study of T cell changes during pregnancy in multiple sclerosis. Profiled with immunoSEQ multiplex PCR; TCRdb holds only in-frame clones, not every one. The table lists more than 70,000 clones, approximately 92% of them singletons. CDR3 length: 14 residues. Looked up from germline, CDR1 is SGHRS and CDR2 is YFSETQ. The J segment lost 1 base and the V segment lost 4 bases, leaving 5 bases of the junction unmatched. The J gene is TRBJ2-7, the V gene TRBV5-1; 7 nucleotides agree with TRBD2. The source material was peripheral blood, sampled before pregnancy. The TCR originated in a female donor with multiple sclerosis, enrolled in a pregnancy study. In DNA form, the CDR3 reads TGCGCCAGCAGCGCCGGTAGCGGGTCCTACGAGCAGTACTTC. This translates into CASSAGSGSYEQYF.